The source of this TCR beta chain is a study of human T cells and chemical hapten exposure (dated by TCRdb to the early 2020s). At the level of the whole study: Libraries were combined into a pool for sequencing, and differences in TCR yield between samples came mainly from small differences in library volumes within the pool. In alopecia patients, the study followed how the peripheral blood TCR repertoire changed in vivo over primary and secondary sensitization to diphenylcyclopropenone (DPC), a hapten. Each blood RNA sample was used to sequence both TCR alpha and TCR beta chains. The study at large found these results: The number of TCRs above 1 in 1000 frequency did not change with DPC sensitization; there was no evidence of global repertoire structure alterations. After repeated subsampling, changes were observed in the strength of the expansion versus patch-test correlation and in the threshold at which the correlation became significant.

This clonotype was counted only a few times. Its antigen is currently not known. Base quality data are lacking; no much larger clone is found one base away. V sheds 8 bases and J sheds 4 bases, leaving 9 bases between their ends. CDR1 and CDR2 (DFQATT, SNEGSKA) derive from the germline V gene (reference sequence). Spanning cysteine to phenylalanine, the CDR3 consists of 11 amino acids. Solely the CDR3 DNA is kept, with 33 bases framed from the first base. The method behind the library was RACE. TCRdb records NextSeq 500 as the sequencer. During library preparation, unique molecular identifiers were attached to individual cDNA molecules so that TCRs could be counted in a quantitative, reproducible way. The paper's data handling went like this. The median number of TCRs per sample was approximately 93,000, ranging from about 20,000 to 690,600. The Decombinator software suite was used to annotate the V, J and CDR3 of the TCR reads. Every sample was subsampled to the same number of TCRs (28,000) for the PS versus PT1 abundance plots. TCRs were defined as expanded if absent before sensitization and observed at least eight times at the 2-week time point. Starting from the raw public reads, TCRdb applied fastp trimming at Q25, assembled clones with MiXCR and retained in-frame beta chains. CDR3 protein sequences are deduplicated, and each keeps its most common genes and DNA. The authors' filters were not applied to this entry. The sample records over 100,000 distinct CDR3 sequences, approximately 8.3% of which are singletons. Around 1.7% of the sample is in the top ten clones.

The time point label of this sample denotes: healthy volunteer bleed at 2 weeks. Total RNA was extracted from unfractionated whole blood collected in Tempus Blood RNA tubes. Five healthy volunteers acted as controls for TCR sequencing and had blood drawn at day 0, 2 weeks and 6 weeks. Sample: whole blood. The TCR sequence derives from a male donor in good health. Some clones in this sample may be carry-over from other donors' samples. Recombination linked TRBV20-1 to TRBJ2-1; the D gene is not confidently resolved. CDR3 protein: CSFGSYNEQFF. Read as DNA, the sequence is TGCAGTTTCGGTTCGTACAATGAGCAGTTCTTC.